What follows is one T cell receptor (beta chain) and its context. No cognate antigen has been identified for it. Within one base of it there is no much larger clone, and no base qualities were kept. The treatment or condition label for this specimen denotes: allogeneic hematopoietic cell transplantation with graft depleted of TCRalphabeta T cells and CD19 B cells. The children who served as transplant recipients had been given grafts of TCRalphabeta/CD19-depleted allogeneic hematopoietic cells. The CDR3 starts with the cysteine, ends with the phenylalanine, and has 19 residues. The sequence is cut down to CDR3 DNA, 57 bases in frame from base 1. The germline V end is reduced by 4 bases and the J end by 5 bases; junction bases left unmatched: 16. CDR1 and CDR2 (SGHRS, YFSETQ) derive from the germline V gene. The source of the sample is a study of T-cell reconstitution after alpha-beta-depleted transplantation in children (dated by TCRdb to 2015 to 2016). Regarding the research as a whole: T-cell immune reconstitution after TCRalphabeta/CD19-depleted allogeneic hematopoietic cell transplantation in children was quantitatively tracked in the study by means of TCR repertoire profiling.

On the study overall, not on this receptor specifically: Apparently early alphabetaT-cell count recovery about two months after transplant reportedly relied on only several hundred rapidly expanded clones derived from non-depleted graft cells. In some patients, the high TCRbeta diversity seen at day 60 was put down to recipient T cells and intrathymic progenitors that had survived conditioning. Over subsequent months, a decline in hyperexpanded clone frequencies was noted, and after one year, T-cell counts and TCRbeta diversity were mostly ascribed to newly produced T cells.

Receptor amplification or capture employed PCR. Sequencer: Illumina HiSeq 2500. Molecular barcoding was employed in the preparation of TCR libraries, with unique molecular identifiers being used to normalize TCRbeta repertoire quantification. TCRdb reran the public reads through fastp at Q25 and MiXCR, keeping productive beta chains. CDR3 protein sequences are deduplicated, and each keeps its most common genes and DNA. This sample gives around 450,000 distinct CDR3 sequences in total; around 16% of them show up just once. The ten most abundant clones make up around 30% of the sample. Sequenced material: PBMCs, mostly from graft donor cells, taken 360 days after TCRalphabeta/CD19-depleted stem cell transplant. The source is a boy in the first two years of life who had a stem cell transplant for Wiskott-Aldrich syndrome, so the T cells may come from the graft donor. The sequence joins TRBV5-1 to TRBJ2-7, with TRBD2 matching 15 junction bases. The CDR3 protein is CASSGIGLAGGERLHEQYF. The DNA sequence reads TGCGCCAGCAGCGGGATCGGACTAGCGGGGGGGGAACGCCTCCACGAGCAGTACTTC.